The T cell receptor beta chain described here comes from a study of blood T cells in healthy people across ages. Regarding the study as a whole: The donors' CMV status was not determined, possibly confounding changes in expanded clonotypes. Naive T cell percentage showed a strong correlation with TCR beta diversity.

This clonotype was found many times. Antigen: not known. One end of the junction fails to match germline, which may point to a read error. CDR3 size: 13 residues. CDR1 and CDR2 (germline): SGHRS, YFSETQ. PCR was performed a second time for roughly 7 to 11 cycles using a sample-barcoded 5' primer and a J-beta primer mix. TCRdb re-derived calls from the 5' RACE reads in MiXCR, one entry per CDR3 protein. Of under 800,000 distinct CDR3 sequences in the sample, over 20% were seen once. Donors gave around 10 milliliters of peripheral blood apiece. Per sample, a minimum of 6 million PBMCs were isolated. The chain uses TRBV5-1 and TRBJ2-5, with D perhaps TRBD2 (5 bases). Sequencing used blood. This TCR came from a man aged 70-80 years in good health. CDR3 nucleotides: TGTGCTAGCAGCTTAGACTCCCAAGAGACCCAGTACTTC. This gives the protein CASSLDSQETQYF.